These 31 T cell receptor beta chains came from one sample sequenced in a study of cytomegalovirus exposure and HLA in healthy donors. Use of 60 Vbeta and 13 Jbeta primers characterized the PCR. Using immunoSEQ multiplex PCR, the repertoire was profiled, and TCRdb retains in-frame clones only, with some absent. The sample records 150,000 to 200,000 clones, roughly three quarters being singletons. The sample consisted of PBMCs. These receptors were obtained from a woman aged 25 to 39 in good health and CMV-seropositive.

This chain connects TRBV5-4 to TRBJ2-2; possible D gene TRBD1, 5 bases. CDR1 and CDR2 (germline): SGHNT, YYREEE (reference sequence). This CDR3 contains 15 residues. V shed 1 base and J shed 7 bases, with 14 bases lying between them. DNA of the CDR3: TGTGCCAGCAGCTTGTACCAGGGTGGCGGCGGGGAGCTGTTTTTT. Amino acid sequence: CASSLYQGGGGELFF.

As for this clone: The junction does not match germline at one end; this may be a read error. V usage is TRBV6-1 and J usage is TRBJ2-6; D may be TRBD1 (5 bases). This CDR3 has 15 residues. CDR1 is MNHNS, CDR2 SASEGT, per germline. The CDR3, as DNA: TGTGCCAGCAGTGAGGATATCTCTGGGGCCAACGGCCTGACTTTC. Its translation: CASSEDISGANGLTF.

V usage is TRBV19 and J usage is TRBJ2-2, with D tentatively TRBD2 (6 bases). Trimming left V 5 bases short and J 4 bases short, with 17 bases between. The CDR3 sequence is 16 residues long. Germline V gene data show CDR1 as LNHDA and CDR2 as SQIVND (reference sequence). CDR3 bases: TGTGCCAGTAGTTTCATGGACTACTATGGCACCGGGGAGCTGTTTTTT. Translation: CASSFMDYYGTGELFF.

J is TRBJ2-2 and V is TRBV4-1; tentative D call: TRBD1 (6 bases). Deletions cut 0 bases from V and 5 bases from J, with 10 bases between. Germline CDR1 MGHRA, CDR2 YSYEKL. The CDR3 runs 15 residues. The CDR3 is CASSQDDRPTGELFF. The CDR3 DNA is TGCGCCAGCAGCCAAGATGACAGGCCGACCGGGGAGCTGTTTTTT.

This chain joins TRBV7-2 and TRBJ1-6, with a possible D match to TRBD1 (6 bases). Trimming left V 5 bases short and J 2 bases short, with 16 bases between. The CDR3 loop spans 17 amino acids. Germline assignment: CDR1 SGHTA and CDR2 FQGNSA. CDR3 in amino acids: CASSSLTGLTYNSPLHF. CDR3 sequence (DNA): TGTGCCAGCAGCAGCTTGACAGGATTAACCTATAATTCACCCCTCCACTTT. The full variable domain, its missing parts supplied by reference TRBV7-2 and TRBJ1-6, is GAGVSQSPSNKVTEKGKDVELRCDPISGHTALYWYRQSLGQGLEFLIYFQGNSAPDKSGLPSDRFSAERTGGSVSTLTIQRTQQEDSAVYLCASSSLTGLTYNSPLHFGNGTRLTVT.

This rearrangement joins TRBV5-8 to TRBJ2-3; TRBD2 agrees at 12 bases. The CDR3 covers 15 residues. Germline CDR1 and CDR2: SGHTS and YDEGEE. V was pared by 4 bases and J by 6 bases, with 6 bases of the junction left unmatched. In DNA, the CDR3 is TGTGCCAGCAGCCCACTAGCGGGGGGCGTGGATACGCAGTATTTT. This translates into CASSPLAGGVDTQYF.

The chain joins TRBV29-1 to TRBJ2-2, with 7 bases fitting TRBD2. Germline CDR1 is SQVTM and CDR2 is ANQGSEA. CDR3 length: 14 amino acids. The V and J ends lost 6 bases and 2 bases, in that order; junction bases with no gene match: 6. The CDR3 loop is CSVWGGRNTGELFF. The CDR3 DNA follows: TGCAGCGTGTGGGGGGGTAGAAACACCGGGGAGCTGTTTTTT.

The chain is built from TRBV7-2 and TRBJ2-7; 8 positions agree with TRBD1. This CDR3 is built from 16 residues. Germline V CDR1 and CDR2: SGHTA, FQGNSA. J gave up 2 bases and V 1 base, and 7 bases lay outside the gene matches. The DNA of the CDR3 is TGTGCCAGCAGCTTAGAAGGGCGCAGGGGGCCCTACGAGCAGTACTTC. Protein sequence: CASSLEGRRGPYEQYF.

This chain uses TRBV4-3 with TRBJ2-1; D may be TRBD1 (6 bases). Germline CDR1 LGHNA, CDR2 YSLEER. The CDR3 is 15 amino acids. Trimming removed 2 bases at V and 7 bases at J, with 15 bases between. The CDR3 loop is CASSQTFVGGNEQFF. The CDR3 coding sequence is TGCGCCAGCAGCCAAACCTTCGTAGGGGGAAATGAGCAGTTCTTC.

This clone has a handful of counts. This chain links TRBV2 with TRBJ1-1, with D possibly matching TRBD1 (6 bases). The CDR3 has 13 amino acids. Germline-derived CDR1 and CDR2 are SNHLY and FYNNEI. V dropped 6 bases and J dropped 8 bases, with 16 bases sitting between them. The chain's CDR3 is CASRLSGAEEAFF. The CDR3 DNA sequence: TGTGCCAGCAGACTCTCAGGGGCAGAAGAAGCTTTCTTT.

The V and J genes are TRBV27 and TRBJ1-2, with 8 bases lining up with TRBD1. The CDR3 is made up of 13 amino acids. V trimming: 5 bases; J trimming: 8 bases; junction bases outside the gene matches: 7. Germline lookup yields CDR1 MNHEY and CDR2 SMNVEV (reference sequence). As DNA, the CDR3 is TGTGCCAGCAGTCCCGGACAGGGATGGGGCTACACCTTC. This codes for CASSPGQGWGYTF.

V usage is TRBV19 and J usage is TRBJ2-1; 9 bases agree with TRBD2. Germline V CDR1 and CDR2: LNHDA, SQIVND (reference sequence). V was pared by 3 bases and J by 7 bases, with 7 bases of the junction left unmatched. The CDR3 extends over 15 amino acids. The CDR3: CASSIGTSFRNEQFF. Here the CDR3 DNA reads TGTGCCAGTAGTATTGGGACTAGCTTTAGGAATGAGCAGTTCTTC. The whole variable domain, remainder taken from reference TRBV19 and TRBJ2-1, is DGGITQSPKYLFRKEGQNVTLSCEQNLNHDAMYWYRQDPGQGLRLIYYSQIVNDFQKGDIAEGYSVSREKKESFPLTVTSAQKNPTAFYLCASSIGTSFRNEQFFGPGTRLTVL.

This chain uses TRBV29-1 with TRBJ2-5; no firm D call. The length of the CDR3 is 12 residues. V lost 4 bases to trimming and J lost 3 bases, with 9 bases between them. Germline V gene sequence: CDR1 SQVTM, CDR2 ANQGSEA. The CDR3 DNA reads TGCAGCGTTGCGACTGAGAAAGAGACCCAGTACTTC. Amino acids: CSVATEKETQYF. Full variable domain (missing parts from reference TRBV29-1 and TRBJ2-5): SAVISQKPSRDICQRGTSLTIQCQVDSQVTMMFWYRQQPGQSLTLIATANQGSEATYESGFVIDKFPISRPNLTFSTLTVSNMSPEDSSIYLCSVATEKETQYFGPGTRLLVL.

This chain joins TRBV7-2 and TRBJ2-3; 12 nucleotides line up with TRBD2. V dropped 0 bases and J dropped 6; count of bases not matched to a gene: 4. The CDR3 covers 16 residues. Germline CDR1 and CDR2: SGHTA and FQGNSA. This CDR3 reads CASSLATSGGSDTQYF. CDR3 sequence (DNA): TGTGCCAGCAGCTTAGCGACTAGCGGGGGTTCGGATACGCAGTATTTT.

The V call is TRBV5-5, the J call TRBJ1-6; 7 nucleotides agree with TRBD1. V lost 1 base to trimming and J lost 8 bases; unmatched junction nucleotides: 9. This CDR3 region has 16 residues. Germline V gene data show CDR1 as SGHKS and CDR2 as YYEKEE (reference sequence). CDR3 residues: CASSLTPDRSDSPLHF. As DNA, the CDR3 is TGTGCCAGCAGCTTGACTCCGGACAGGTCGGATTCACCCCTCCACTTT.

The chain is built from TRBV27 and TRBJ2-5, with D possibly being TRBD2 (5 bases). The V gene lost 5 bases and the J gene lost 5 bases, with 15 bases spanning the gap. CDR3 length: 14 residues. The germline V gene encodes CDR1 MNHEY and CDR2 SMNVEV (reference sequence). The CDR3 loop reads CASSPRVTRETQYF. CDR3 in DNA: TGTGCCAGCAGTCCGAGGGTTACCAGGGAGACCCAGTACTTC.

The chain recombines TRBV28 with TRBJ2-5; possibly TRBD2 for D (5 bases). This CDR3 comprises 15 residues. Germline V CDR1 and CDR2: MDHEN, SYDVKM. Trimming took 4 bases from V and 5 from J, leaving 17 bases between them. The CDR3 nucleotides read TGTGCCAGCAGTTCTCGGGATCGGGGTATGGAGACCCAGTACTTC. Translation: CASSSRDRGMETQYF.

The rearrangement links TRBV30 to TRBJ2-7; D ambiguous. The V end lost 0 bases, the J end lost 2 bases, and 5 bases lay between the germline ends. CDR1 and CDR2 (germline): GTSNPN, SVGIG (reference sequence). The CDR3 runs 12 residues. CDR3 nucleotide sequence: TGTGCCTGGAGTGTTTCGGCCTACGAGCAGTACTTC. Its translation: CAWSVSAYEQYF.

V usage is TRBV6-1 and J usage is TRBJ2-7; possible D gene TRBD2, 7 bases. The CDR3 runs 13 residues. Looked up from germline, CDR1 is MNHNS and CDR2 is SASEGT. DNA of the CDR3: TGTGCGGGGGGGGCCACCGACTTCTACGAGCAGTACTTC. Translation gives CAGGATDFYEQYF.

This clone was counted many times. J is TRBJ2-7 and V is TRBV7-9, with D maybe TRBD2 (5 bases). Germline CDR1 reads SEHNR; CDR2 reads FQNEAQ (reference sequence). Trimming shortened V by 5 bases and J by 5 bases, and 19 bases separated the two germline ends. The CDR3 runs to 15 residues. For the CDR3, the DNA is TGTGCCAGCAGCCAACTAGTGGGCAAGCGGAACGAGCAGTACTTC. This sequence encodes CASSQLVGKRNEQYF.

CDR3 loop: CAISSSGGAIEQYF. The DNA for the CDR3 is TGTGCCATCAGTTCTAGCGGGGGGGCCATCGAGCAGTACTTC. V is TRBV10-3 and J is TRBJ2-7; 12 nucleotides agree with TRBD2. V lost 5 bases to trimming and J lost 6 bases; unmatched junction nucleotides: 5. Germline V gives CDR1 ENHRY, CDR2 SYGVKD. The length of the CDR3 is 14 residues.

The chain uses TRBV4-2 and TRBJ1-1; D might be TRBD1 (6 bases). The CDR3 is made up of 13 amino acids. The V and J ends lost 4 bases and 1 base respectively, with 7 bases between them. In germline, CDR1 is LGHNA, CDR2 YNFKEQ. CDR3 in amino acids: CASSPGQNTEAFF. The CDR3 DNA reads TGTGCCAGCAGCCCGGGACAGAACACTGAAGCTTTCTTT.

The CDR3 protein is CASSPQGASYEQYF. The DNA for the CDR3 is TGTGCCAGCAGTCCACAGGGGGCCTCCTACGAGCAGTACTTC. The V and J genes are TRBV2 and TRBJ2-7; 9 nucleotides match TRBD1. The CDR3 is made up of 14 amino acids. Germline loops: CDR1 SNHLY, CDR2 FYNNEI. The J segment lost 0 bases and the V segment lost 5 bases, leaving 2 bases of the junction unmatched.

The chain combines TRBV4-3 with TRBJ2-7, with 7 bases that match TRBD1. The CDR3 is made up of 14 amino acids. The V segment lost 4 bases and the J segment 2 bases; nucleotides outside the gene matches: 5. Germline V gene data show CDR1 as LGHNA and CDR2 as YSLEER. As DNA, the CDR3 is TGCGCCAGCAGCCCTTACAGGGGCCCCTACGAGCAGTACTTC. Protein product: CASSPYRGPYEQYF.

The rearrangement joins TRBV7-9 to TRBJ2-1, with 8 bases matching TRBD1. V lost 5 bases to trimming and J lost 3 bases; unmatched junction nucleotides: 6. CDR3 length equals 15 residues. CDR1 is SEHNR and CDR2 is FQNEAQ in the germline V gene (reference sequence). CDR3 in amino acids: CASSPDRGIYNEQFF. The CDR3 bases are TGTGCCAGCAGCCCTGACAGGGGAATCTACAATGAGCAGTTCTTC. Supplemented by reference TRBV7-9 and TRBJ2-1, the full variable domain reads DTGVSQNPRHKITKRGQNVTFRCDPISEHNRLYWYRQTLGQGPEFLTYFQNEAQLEKSRLLSDRFSAERPKGSFSTLEIQRTEQGDSAMYLCASSPDRGIYNEQFFGPGTRLTVL.

This chain joins TRBV6-1 and TRBJ1-6; D not certain. The CDR3 length is 18 residues. Germline V gene data show CDR1 as MNHNS and CDR2 as SASEGT. Trimming took off 2 bases at V and 0 bases at J, with 14 bases between the two ends. CDR3 coding DNA: TGTGCCAGCAGTGAAAGCTCCCGTGCGAGCTCCTATAATTCACCCCTCCACTTT. Its protein product is CASSESSRASSYNSPLHF.

The chain recombines TRBV6-5 with TRBJ1-3; D perhaps matches TRBD1 (5 bases). The V gene's germline CDR1 is MNHEY and CDR2 SVGAGI. V was cut by 0 bases and J by 1 base, with 10 bases left in between. The CDR3 covers 16 residues. CDR3 residues: CASSYSPAGSGNTIYF. The CDR3 region has the DNA TGTGCCAGCAGTTACTCCCCGGCAGGGTCTGGAAACACCATATATTTT.

The CDR3 DNA reads as TGTGCCACCAGCAGAGATAGGAGGGCGCCACAGGAGACCCAGTACTTC. Amino acid sequence: CATSRDRRAPQETQYF. J is TRBJ2-5 and V is TRBV15; D might be TRBD2 (6 bases). Germline V gene lookup returns CDR1 LNHNV and CDR2 YYDKDF (reference sequence). This CDR3 is built from 16 residues. V gave up 0 bases and J gave up 5 bases, with 16 bases separating them.

V and J are TRBV18 and TRBJ2-2; 8 bases map to TRBD1. The germline V gene has CDR1 KGHSH and CDR2 LQKENI. There are 16 residues in the CDR3. V lost 3 bases and J lost 4; bases outside the gene matches: 7. The CDR3 sequence is CASSPRQGMGTGELFF. CDR3 DNA: TGTGCCAGCTCACCCCGACAGGGGATGGGCACCGGGGAGCTGTTTTTT.

On this clone itself: A junction end diverges from the germline sequence, so it may reflect a read error. This chain joins TRBV4-2 and TRBJ1-5; tentatively, D is TRBD1 (6 bases). Germline lookup yields CDR1 LGHNA and CDR2 YNFKEQ. The CDR3 is made up of 15 amino acids. The CDR3 here is CASSQGEGGNQPQHF. The CDR3 DNA sequence: TGTGCCAGCAGTCAAGGGGAGGGGGGCAATCAGCCCCAGCATTTT.

This clone has more than one count but fewer than ten. The rearrangement joins TRBV19 to TRBJ1-2, with 10 bases identical to TRBD1. J was trimmed by 4 bases and V by 5 bases; bases with no gene match: 7. The CDR3 is 15 amino acids. Germline CDR1 LNHDA, CDR2 SQIVND (reference sequence). The CDR3 sequence is CASSPRTGGSYGYTF. CDR3 coding DNA: TGTGCCAGTAGTCCACGGACAGGGGGGAGCTATGGCTACACCTTC. Drawing the rest from reference TRBV19 and TRBJ1-2, the complete variable domain is DGGITQSPKYLFRKEGQNVTLSCEQNLNHDAMYWYRQDPGQGLRLIYYSQIVNDFQKGDIAEGYSVSREKKESFPLTVTSAQKNPTAFYLCASSPRTGGSYGYTFGSGTRLTVV.